This TCR beta chain was captured in a study of CD8+ T cells in alopecia areata. Study at large: Those treated were given oral tofacitinib at 5 to 10 mg twice daily. General study results and limits: Elevated clonality characterized lesional scalp relative to normal scalp, particularly in alopecia totalis/universalis.

A note on this clone: What it binds is unknown.

cDNA serving as the sequencing template came from extracted, reverse transcribed RNA. Profiled with immunoSEQ multiplex PCR; TCRdb holds only in-frame clones, not every one. The table records roughly 130,000 clones, roughly three fifths of them present only once. The TCR was taken from a human donor with alopecia areata. Sequenced here: CD4+ T cells sorted from blood, sampled at week 0.

The chain's CDR3 is CASSLVRNTNTGELFF. Written as DNA, the CDR3 is TGCGCCAGCAGCTTGGTCCGGAACACGAACACCGGGGAGCTGTTTTTT. This chain links TRBV5-1 with TRBJ2-2; D remains ambiguous. The CDR3 sequence is 16 residues long. Germline V gives CDR1 SGHRS, CDR2 YFSETQ. Trimming took 0 bases from V and 0 from J, leaving 9 bases between them.